A single sample gave rise to the 28 T cell receptor beta chains below, sequenced in a study of CD8 T cells in ankylosing spondylitis. TCRdb re-derived calls from the 5' RACE reads in MiXCR, one entry per CDR3 protein. The table records nearly 250,000 distinct CDR3 sequences, roughly 32% of them present only once. The sequenced material came from blood, either unsorted or a sorted T cell fraction (not recorded which). The receptors come from a male donor with ankylosing spondylitis or in good health (not recorded which).

The CDR3 bases are TGTGCCAGCAGTTACCCACAGTTAAGCAATCAGCCCCAGCATTTT. Its protein is CASSYPQLSNQPQHF. The chain uses TRBV6-2 or TRBV6-3 and TRBJ1-5; no clear D. The CDR3 is 15 residues long. V shed 2 bases and J shed 1 base, with 9 bases lying between them. Germline V gene lookup returns CDR1 MNHEY and CDR2 SVGEGT.

This chain connects TRBV27 to TRBJ2-7; tentative D call: TRBD2 (6 bases). The length of the CDR3 is 13 residues. CDR1 is MNHEY, CDR2 SMNVEV, per germline (reference sequence). The ends were cut back, 2 bases at V and 7 bases at J, with 12 bases in the middle. DNA of the CDR3: TGTGCCAGCAGTTTAGGCGGGACGGGGGAGCAGTACTTC. This translates into CASSLGGTGEQYF.

V usage is TRBV6-5 and J usage is TRBJ2-7; no firm D call. CDR1 is MNHEY, CDR2 SVGAGI, per germline. V was shortened by 1 base and J by 7 bases, with 5 bases between the two germline ends. This CDR3 contains 11 residues. The CDR3 is CASSYYGEQYF. The CDR3 nucleotides are TGTGCCAGCAGTTACTACGGAGAGCAGTACTTC.

A few counts support this clonotype. The V call is TRBV7-9, the J call TRBJ1-6; 7 positions match TRBD1. The J segment lost 10 bases and the V segment lost 6 bases, leaving 9 bases of the junction unmatched. This CDR3 region has 14 residues. In germline, CDR1 is SEHNR, CDR2 FQNEAQ (reference sequence). The CDR3: CASRAPGTDSPLHF. The DNA for the CDR3 is TGTGCCAGCAGGGCCCCCGGGACAGACTCACCCCTCCACTTT. The full variable domain, rest sourced from reference TRBV7-9 and TRBJ1-6, is DTGVSQNPRHKITKRGQNVTFRCDPISEHNRLYWYRQTLGQGPEFLTYFQNEAQLEKSRLLSDRFSAERPKGSFSTLEIQRTEQGDSAMYLCASRAPGTDSPLHFGNGTRLTVT.

The sample holds a few counts of this clonotype. The V gene is TRBV5-1, the J gene TRBJ1-2; no definite D call. Germline CDR1 SGHRS, CDR2 YFSETQ. Trimming shortened V by 1 base and J by 4 bases, and 8 bases separated the two germline ends. The CDR3 has 13 amino acids. Here the CDR3 reads CASSLTNGYGYTF. The CDR3 nucleotides are TGCGCCAGCAGCTTGACAAATGGCTATGGCTACACCTTC.

This clonotype has only a few counts. This chain's CDR3 is CAISEGNEQFF. CDR3 DNA sequence: TGTGCCATCAGTGAAGGGAATGAGCAGTTCTTC. The chain couples TRBV10-3 to TRBJ2-1; no reliable D call. Germline CDR1 reads ENHRY; CDR2 reads SYGVKD. The CDR3 runs 11 residues. The V end lost 3 bases, the J end lost 7 bases, and 4 bases lay between the germline ends.

The chain links TRBV29-1 to TRBJ1-6; D is possibly TRBD1 (6 bases). Trimming stripped 4 bases from V and 7 bases from J, with 11 bases between. Germline CDR1 SQVTM, CDR2 ANQGSEA. This CDR3 has 13 amino acids. CDR3 loop: CSVAQGRNSPLHF. DNA for the CDR3: TGCAGCGTTGCACAGGGTCGCAATTCACCCCTCCACTTT. Variable domain in full (rest from reference TRBV29-1 and TRBJ1-6): SAVISQKPSRDICQRGTSLTIQCQVDSQVTMMFWYRQQPGQSLTLIATANQGSEATYESGFVIDKFPISRPNLTFSTLTVSNMSPEDSSIYLCSVAQGRNSPLHFGNGTRLTVT.

This CDR3 is CATSRDLGTQETQYF. The CDR3 coding sequence is TGTGCCACCAGCAGAGATCTGGGGACCCAAGAGACCCAGTACTTC. The rearrangement joins TRBV15 to TRBJ2-5; perhaps D is TRBD1 or TRBD2 (5 bases each). The V and J ends lost 0 bases and 1 base respectively, with 9 bases between them. CDR3 size: 15 residues. Germline CDR1 LNHNV, CDR2 YYDKDF (reference sequence). The complete variable domain, with remaining parts taken from reference TRBV15 and TRBJ2-5, reads DAMVIQNPRYQVTQFGKPVTLSCSQTLNHNVMYWYQQKSSQAPKLLFHYYDKDFNNEADTPDNFQSRRPNTSFCFLDIRSPGLGDTAMYLCATSRDLGTQETQYFGPGTRLLVL.

Only a few counts were recorded for this clonotype. The chain joins TRBV20-1 to TRBJ2-7, with D possibly called TRBD1 or TRBD2 (6 bases each). This CDR3 is built from 13 residues. Germline lookup yields CDR1 DFQATT and CDR2 SNEGSKA (reference sequence). V was cut by 6 bases and J by 2 bases, with 14 bases left in between. In nucleotides, the CDR3 is TGCAGTGCCCTTCCCGGGGGCACCTACGAGCAGTACTTC. Amino acid sequence: CSALPGGTYEQYF.

This clonotype was detected only a few times. The gene calls are TRBV10-1 and TRBJ2-7; tentatively, D is TRBD2 (6 bases). Trimming took off 4 bases at V and 6 bases at J, with 13 bases between the two ends. Germline CDR1 reads WNHNN; CDR2 reads SYGVQD (reference sequence). CDR3 length: 13 amino acids. CDR3 bases: TGCGCCAGCAGTGCAGGGACTGCATTCGAGCAGTACTTC. Residues: CASSAGTAFEQYF.

The chain recombines TRBV20-1 with TRBJ2-7; D ambiguous. The CDR3 loop spans 11 amino acids. The ends were cut back, 4 bases at V and 4 bases at J, with 8 bases in the middle. Looked up from germline, CDR1 is DFQATT and CDR2 is SNEGSKA (reference sequence). CDR3 bases: TGCAGTGCTACTGATCGATACGAGCAGTACTTC. Translated, it gives CSATDRYEQYF.

V and J are TRBV5-4 and TRBJ2-6; 8 bases are shared with TRBD1. CDR3 length equals 16 residues. Germline CDR1 reads SGHNT; CDR2 reads YYREEE (reference sequence). Trimming at V came to 0 bases and at J to 3 bases, leaving 2 bases not matched to a gene. In nucleotides, the CDR3 is TGTGCCAGCAGCTTGGACAGGGGGTTTGGGGCCAACGTCCTGACTTTC. Protein sequence: CASSLDRGFGANVLTF.

A single count supports this clonotype. The V call is TRBV7-9, the J call TRBJ2-7; 11 bases agree with TRBD2. The length of the CDR3 is 15 residues. J gave up 4 bases and V 1 base, and 3 bases lay outside the gene matches. Per germline, CDR1 SEHNR and CDR2 FQNEAQ (reference sequence). This CDR3 reads CASSLESSGGYEQYF. For the CDR3, the DNA is TGTGCCAGCAGCTTAGAGTCTAGCGGGGGGTACGAGCAGTACTTC.

The CDR3 protein is CASSLRDRTTGELFF. CDR3 sequence (DNA): TGCGCCAGCAGCTTGCGGGACAGAACCACCGGGGAGCTGTTTTTT. This chain links TRBV5-1 with TRBJ2-2; 7 bases line up with TRBD1. The V gene end was trimmed by 1 base and the J gene end by 4 bases; junction bases not matched to a gene: 4. The CDR3 is 15 residues long. Germline CDR1 is SGHRS and CDR2 is YFSETQ.

The chain recombines TRBV12-3 or TRBV12-4 with TRBJ2-3; TRBD2 matches 10 bases. The trim removed 8 bases at V and 3 bases at J, leaving 2 bases unmatched. The CDR3 has 13 residues. The CDR3 DNA is TGTGCCAGCGGGGGACTAGCGACAGATACGCAGTATTTT. Protein: CASGGLATDTQYF.

This chain uses TRBV4-1 with TRBJ2-1; TRBD2 might be the D (5 bases). Germline CDR1 is MGHRA and CDR2 is YSYEKL. The CDR3 contains 17 residues. V dropped 1 base and J dropped 0 bases, with 13 bases sitting between them. CDR3 bases: TGCGCCAGCAGCCAAGTGGGAATCGGGATCTCCTACAATGAGCAGTTCTTC. Its protein product is CASSQVGIGISYNEQFF.

This clonotype was found a few times. The chain recombines TRBV20-1 with TRBJ2-2; 8 positions agree with TRBD1. The CDR3 is 13 residues long. V shed 1 base and J 10 bases; nucleotides not matched to a gene: 5. From germline, CDR1 is DFQATT and CDR2 SNEGSKA (reference sequence). The CDR3 sequence is CSARGGQAAELFF. As DNA, the CDR3 is TGCAGTGCTAGAGGGGGACAGGCGGCGGAGCTGTTTTTT.

This clonotype was counted between two and nine times. At one of its ends the junction is not consistent with the germline gene, which may arise from a read error. The genes are TRBV4-1 and TRBJ2-1; D remains ambiguous. The CDR3 length is 11 residues. Germline values: CDR1 MGHRA, CDR2 YSYEKL. In DNA, the CDR3 is TGCGCCAGCAGCCAATACAGTGAGCAGTTCTTC. Its protein is CASSQYSEQFF.

Concerning this clonotype itself: At one end, the junction sequence differs from germline, possibly due to a read error. The chain combines TRBV6-5 with TRBJ2-7; no reliable D call. The CDR3 runs to 12 residues. Germline CDR1 and CDR2: MNHEY and SVGAGI. CDR3 protein: CASGPGSCEQYF. The CDR3 DNA follows: TGTGCCAGCGGACCGGGTTCCTGCGAGCAGTACTTC.

The chain links TRBV29-1 to TRBJ2-7; weak D call: TRBD2 (5 bases). CDR1 SQVTM and CDR2 ANQGSEA come from the germline V gene. Trimming pared 4 bases from V and 6 bases from J, leaving 13 bases between. The CDR3 is 12 amino acids. CDR3 region: CSVAAEGLEQYF. The CDR3 nucleotides read TGCAGCGTTGCAGCCGAGGGCCTCGAGCAGTACTTC.

J is TRBJ2-3 and V is TRBV20-1, with 11 bases fitting TRBD2. CDR3 length equals 14 residues. Germline loops: CDR1 DFQATT, CDR2 SNEGSKA (reference sequence). V shed 6 bases, J shed 14 bases, and the junction held 16 bases outside the gene matches. This CDR3 reads CSAAPTIAGGSSYF. The CDR3 bases are TGCAGTGCCGCGCCGACCATAGCGGGGGGGTCCTCGTATTTT.

This clonotype was detected only a few times. This chain joins TRBV6-1 and TRBJ2-5, with D tentatively TRBD1 or TRBD2 (5 bases each). The CDR3 totals 16 residues. The germline V gene encodes CDR1 MNHNS and CDR2 SASEGT. V lost 7 bases, J lost 5 bases, and 23 bases lay in between. CDR3 in DNA: TGTGCCAGCAAACGGGTAGGGACCCGTGCAGGGGAGACCCAGTACTTC. Its translation is CASKRVGTRAGETQYF.

V gene TRBV7-2 combines with J gene TRBJ2-5; D is uncertain. Germline values: CDR1 SGHTA, CDR2 FQGNSA. CDR3 length: 13 amino acids. V lost 5 bases and J lost 5, with 12 bases in between. DNA for the CDR3: TGTGCCAGCAGCATGAAAAGAGCGGAGACCCAGTACTTC. Protein: CASSMKRAETQYF.

The chain is built from TRBV15 and TRBJ1-3; 7 bases align to TRBD1. Germline CDR1 reads LNHNV; CDR2 reads YYDKDF (reference sequence). Trimming took 5 bases from V and 0 from J; bases not matched to a gene: 7. This CDR3 has 16 residues. CDR3 coding DNA: TGTGCCACCAGCGGGCGGGACAGTCACTCTGGAAACACCATATATTTT. Protein sequence: CATSGRDSHSGNTIYF.

The table lists this clonotype with a count of one. The J gene is TRBJ2-4, the V gene TRBV3-1; TRBD1 matches at 9 bases. J gave up 0 bases and V 0 bases, and 6 bases lay outside the gene matches. CDR1 is LGHDT, CDR2 YNNKEL, per germline (reference sequence). The CDR3 covers 18 residues. The CDR3 here is CASSQDSTGGSAKNIQYF. The CDR3 DNA is TGTGCCAGCAGCCAAGATTCGACAGGGGGTTCAGCCAAAAACATTCAGTACTTC.

This clonotype was observed at least ten times. This chain joins TRBV29-1 and TRBJ2-5; D may correspond to TRBD1 or TRBD2 (6 bases each). This CDR3 comprises 13 residues. V lost 1 base and J 7 bases, leaving 13 bases between the germline ends. CDR1 and CDR2 (germline): SQVTM, ANQGSEA. The CDR3, as DNA: TGCAGCGTTGAAGTAAGGGGGGTGAGGACCCAGTACTTC. It yields the protein CSVEVRGVRTQYF.

This clonotype appeared many times. This rearrangement joins TRBV7-9 to TRBJ2-1; D may be TRBD1 (6 bases). The germline V and J ends were trimmed by 1 base and 3 bases, with 7 bases remaining between them. CDR1 and CDR2 (germline): SEHNR, FQNEAQ (reference sequence). This CDR3 spans 14 amino acids. CDR3 protein: CASSLGTVYNEQFF. The CDR3 nucleotides read TGTGCCAGCAGCTTAGGGACAGTCTACAATGAGCAGTTCTTC.

The chain employs TRBV5-1 and TRBJ2-3; D is unclear. V was trimmed by 2 bases and J by 6 bases, leaving 10 bases between them. This CDR3 contains 13 residues. Per germline, CDR1 SGHRS and CDR2 YFSETQ. Written as DNA, the CDR3 is TGCGCCAGCAGCTTCCCCGAAGGGGATACGCAGTATTTT. It is translated as CASSFPEGDTQYF. Looking up the rest from reference TRBV5-1 and TRBJ2-3 gives the full variable domain: KAGVTQTPRYLIKTRGQQVTLSCSPISGHRSVSWYQQTPGQGLQFLFEYFSETQRNKGNFPGRFSGRQFSNSRSEMNVSTLELGDSALYLCASSFPEGDTQYFGPGTRLTVL.